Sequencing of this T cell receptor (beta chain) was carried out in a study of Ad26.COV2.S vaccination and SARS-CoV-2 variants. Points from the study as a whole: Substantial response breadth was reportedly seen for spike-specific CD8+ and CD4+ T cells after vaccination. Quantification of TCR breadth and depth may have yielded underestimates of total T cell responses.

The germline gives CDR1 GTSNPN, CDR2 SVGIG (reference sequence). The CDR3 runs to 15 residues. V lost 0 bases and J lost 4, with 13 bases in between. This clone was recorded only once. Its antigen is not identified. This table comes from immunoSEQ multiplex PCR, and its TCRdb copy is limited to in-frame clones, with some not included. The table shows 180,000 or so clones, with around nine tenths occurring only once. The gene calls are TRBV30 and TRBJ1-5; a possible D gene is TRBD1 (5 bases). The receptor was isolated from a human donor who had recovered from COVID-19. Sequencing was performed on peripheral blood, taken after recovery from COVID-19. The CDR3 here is CAWSVEWGGNQPQHF. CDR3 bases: TGTGCCTGGAGTGTAGAGTGGGGCGGTAATCAGCCCCAGCATTTT.